This TCR beta chain was obtained from a study of blood T cell repertoires in COVID-19. Overall study context: Sites across the United States, Italy and Spain contributed samples from acute and convalescent COVID-19.

Two negative PCRs, clearance, or symptom resolution were required of recovered Cohort 3 donors. The CDR3 extends over 17 amino acids. V dropped 5 bases and J dropped 3 bases, with 20 bases sitting between them. Germline CDR1 and CDR2: SEHNR and FQNEAQ (reference sequence). The data were produced by immunoSEQ multiplex PCR, yet TCRdb's version contains in-frame clones alone and is incomplete. The table shows about 430,000 clones, with 75% to 90% occurring only once. The clonotype originates from a man aged 30 to 39 who had recovered from COVID-19. Source material: PBMCs or T cells enriched from blood (not recorded which). This chain links TRBV7-9 with TRBJ1-3; TRBD1 is a possible D gene (6 bases). The CDR3 is CASSPRTAVTFGNTIYF. CDR3 coding DNA: TGTGCCAGCAGCCCCCGGACAGCTGTAACCTTTGGAAACACCATATATTTT.